The entry that follows covers one T cell receptor (beta chain) sequence. What it binds is unknown. This sample also contains other DNA sequences that code for the same CDR3. The data are from a study of shared clonotypes between healthy human individuals. Study-wide points: The authors expected sequencing depth to affect clonotype sharing among donors.

Profiled with immunoSEQ multiplex PCR; TCRdb holds only in-frame clones, not every one. The sample lists millions of clones, about 95% occurring once. V was pared by 5 bases and J by 8 bases, with 12 bases between. CDR1 and CDR2 from the germline V gene are SEHNR and FQNEAQ (reference sequence). There are 12 residues in the CDR3. CD45RO negativity and positive selection for CCR7 defined naive CD8 cells, a population that excluded terminally differentiated effector memory CD45RA+ cells. Sequencing was carried out using naive CD8+ T cells sorted from blood. The rearrangement links TRBV7-9 to TRBJ1-1; D is unclear. This TCR derives from a man younger than 30 in good health. The CDR3 nucleotides are TGTGCCAGCAGCCCTCGGACCGTGGAAGCTTTCTTT. It encodes CASSPRTVEAFF.